The present TCR beta chain was sequenced within a study of blood T cell repertoires in COVID-19. This table comes from immunoSEQ multiplex PCR, and its TCRdb copy is limited to in-frame clones, with some not included. The table lists approximately 200,000 clones, about 84% of them singletons. Germline CDR1 reads MNHEY; CDR2 reads SVGAGI. Germline trimming cut 7 bases from V and 4 bases from J; bases unmatched to any gene: 13. The CDR3 length is 15 residues. V gene TRBV6-5 combines with J gene TRBJ2-7; the match to TRBD2 covers 7 bases. The sequence was obtained from a man aged 55 to 69 who had recovered from COVID-19. What was sequenced was PBMCs or T cells enriched from blood (not recorded which). CDR3 DNA sequence: TGTGCCAGCAACTCCGGGACTATCGACGGGTACGAGCAGTACTTC. Amino acid sequence: CASNSGTIDGYEQYF.